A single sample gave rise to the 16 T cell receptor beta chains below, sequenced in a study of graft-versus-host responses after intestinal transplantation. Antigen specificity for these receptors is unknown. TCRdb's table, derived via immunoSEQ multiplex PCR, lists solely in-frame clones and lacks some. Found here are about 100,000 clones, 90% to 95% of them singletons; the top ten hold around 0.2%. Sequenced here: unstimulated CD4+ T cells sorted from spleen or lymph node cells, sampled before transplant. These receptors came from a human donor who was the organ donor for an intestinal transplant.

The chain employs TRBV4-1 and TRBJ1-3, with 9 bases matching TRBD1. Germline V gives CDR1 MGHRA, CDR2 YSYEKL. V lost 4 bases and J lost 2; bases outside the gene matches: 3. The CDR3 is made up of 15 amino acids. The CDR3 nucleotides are TGCGCCAGCAGCCTTTGGACAGGGGCTGGAAACACCATATATTTT. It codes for CASSLWTGAGNTIYF.

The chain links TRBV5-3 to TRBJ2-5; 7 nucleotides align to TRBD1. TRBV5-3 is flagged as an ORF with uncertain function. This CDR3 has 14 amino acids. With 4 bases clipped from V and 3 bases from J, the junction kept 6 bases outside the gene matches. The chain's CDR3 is CARSRYDREETQYF. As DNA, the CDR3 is TGTGCCAGAAGCAGATACGACAGGGAAGAGACCCAGTACTTC.

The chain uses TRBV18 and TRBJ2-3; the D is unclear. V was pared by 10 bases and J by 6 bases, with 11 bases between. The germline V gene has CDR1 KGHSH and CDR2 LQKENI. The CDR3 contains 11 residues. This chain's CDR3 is CATSVSDTQYF. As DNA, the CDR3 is TGTGCCACCTCGGTCAGTGATACGCAGTATTTT.

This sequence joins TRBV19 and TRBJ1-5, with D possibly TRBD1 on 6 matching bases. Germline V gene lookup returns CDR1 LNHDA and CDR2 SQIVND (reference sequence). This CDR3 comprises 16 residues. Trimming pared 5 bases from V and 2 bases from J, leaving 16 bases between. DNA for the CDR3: TGTGCCAGTAGTCCAGAGGGGGGGCCACGCAATCAGCCCCAGCATTTT. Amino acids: CASSPEGGPRNQPQHF.

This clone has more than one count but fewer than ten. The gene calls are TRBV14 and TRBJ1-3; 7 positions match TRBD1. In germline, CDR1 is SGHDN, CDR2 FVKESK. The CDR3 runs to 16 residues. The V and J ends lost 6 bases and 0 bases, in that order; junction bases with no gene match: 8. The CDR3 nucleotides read TGTGCCAGCAGTCCTCACACAGGGGCCTCTGGAAACACCATATATTTT. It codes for CASSPHTGASGNTIYF.

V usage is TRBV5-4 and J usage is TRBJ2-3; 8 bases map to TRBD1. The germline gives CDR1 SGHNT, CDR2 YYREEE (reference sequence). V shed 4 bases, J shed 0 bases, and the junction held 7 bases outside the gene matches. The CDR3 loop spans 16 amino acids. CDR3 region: CASSIVDRASTDTQYF. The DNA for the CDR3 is TGTGCCAGCAGCATAGTGGACAGGGCTAGCACAGATACGCAGTATTTT.

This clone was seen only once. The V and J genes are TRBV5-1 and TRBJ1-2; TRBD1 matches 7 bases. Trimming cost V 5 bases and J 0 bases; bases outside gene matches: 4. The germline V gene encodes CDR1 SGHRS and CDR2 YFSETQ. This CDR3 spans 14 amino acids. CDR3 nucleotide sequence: TGCGCCAGCAGTCCGGACAGGACTAACTATGGCTACACCTTC. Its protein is CASSPDRTNYGYTF.

For the CDR3, the DNA is TGTGCCAGCAGTGAATATAGAGGGGGAAACACCATATATTTT. Translating gives CASSEYRGGNTIYF. This chain joins TRBV25-1 and TRBJ1-3; D is uncertain. The CDR3 consists of 14 residues. Germline assignment: CDR1 MGHDK and CDR2 SYGVNS. Trimming removed 0 bases from V and 4 bases from J, with 7 bases in between.

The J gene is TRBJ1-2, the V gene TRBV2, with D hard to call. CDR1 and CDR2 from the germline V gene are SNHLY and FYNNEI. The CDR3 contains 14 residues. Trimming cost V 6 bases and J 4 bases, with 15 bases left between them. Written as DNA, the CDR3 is TGTGCCAGCAGGTCCACAGAGAGTTCCTATGGCTACACCTTC. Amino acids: CASRSTESSYGYTF.

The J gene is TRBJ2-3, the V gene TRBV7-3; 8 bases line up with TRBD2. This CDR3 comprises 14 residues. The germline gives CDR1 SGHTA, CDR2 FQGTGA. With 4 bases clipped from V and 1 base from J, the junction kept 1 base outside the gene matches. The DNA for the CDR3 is TGTGCCAGCAGCTCGCGGGGGGGCACAGATACGCAGTATTTT. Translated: CASSSRGGTDTQYF.

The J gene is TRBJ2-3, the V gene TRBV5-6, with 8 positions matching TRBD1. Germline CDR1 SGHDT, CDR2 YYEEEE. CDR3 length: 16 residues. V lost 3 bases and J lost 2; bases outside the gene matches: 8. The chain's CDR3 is CASSSIDRGDTDTQYF. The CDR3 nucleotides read TGTGCCAGCAGCTCGATCGACAGGGGTGACACAGATACGCAGTATTTT. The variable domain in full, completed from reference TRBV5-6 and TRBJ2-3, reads DAGVTQSPTHLIKTRGQQVTLRCSPKSGHDTVSWYQQALGQGPQFIFQYYEEEERQRGNFPDRFSGHQFPNYSSELNVNALLLGDSALYLCASSSIDRGDTDTQYFGPGTRLTVL.

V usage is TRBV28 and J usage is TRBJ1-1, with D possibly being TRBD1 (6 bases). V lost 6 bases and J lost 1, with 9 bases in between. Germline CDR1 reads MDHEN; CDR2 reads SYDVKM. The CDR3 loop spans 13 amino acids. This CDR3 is CASRTGSNTEAFF. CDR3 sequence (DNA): TGTGCCAGCAGGACAGGCTCGAACACTGAAGCTTTCTTT.

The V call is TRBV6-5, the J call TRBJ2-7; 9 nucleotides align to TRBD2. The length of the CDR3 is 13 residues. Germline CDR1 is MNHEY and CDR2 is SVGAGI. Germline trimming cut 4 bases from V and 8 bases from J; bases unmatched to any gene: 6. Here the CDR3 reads CASSSRGGRQQYF. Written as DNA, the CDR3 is TGTGCCAGCAGTTCGCGGGGGGGCCGGCAGCAGTACTTC.

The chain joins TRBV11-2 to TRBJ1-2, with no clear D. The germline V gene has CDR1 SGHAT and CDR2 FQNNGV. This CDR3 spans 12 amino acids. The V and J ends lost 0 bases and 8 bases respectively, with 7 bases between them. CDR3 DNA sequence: TGTGCCAGCAGCTTAGATCTTCGGGGCTACACCTTC. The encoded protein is CASSLDLRGYTF.

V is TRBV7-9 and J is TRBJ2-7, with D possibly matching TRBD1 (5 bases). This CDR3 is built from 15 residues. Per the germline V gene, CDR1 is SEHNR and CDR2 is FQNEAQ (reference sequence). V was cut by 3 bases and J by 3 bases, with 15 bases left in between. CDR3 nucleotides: TGTGCCAGCAGCTTTAGACAGCCGGGCCTCTACGAGCAGTACTTC. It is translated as CASSFRQPGLYEQYF.

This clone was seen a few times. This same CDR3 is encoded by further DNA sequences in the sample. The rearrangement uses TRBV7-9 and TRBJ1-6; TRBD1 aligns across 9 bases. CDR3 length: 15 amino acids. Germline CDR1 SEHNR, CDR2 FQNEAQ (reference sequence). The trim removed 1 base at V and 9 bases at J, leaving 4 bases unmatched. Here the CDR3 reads CASSLETGGSSPLHF. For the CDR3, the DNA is TGTGCCAGCAGCTTAGAGACAGGGGGAAGTTCACCCCTCCACTTT.